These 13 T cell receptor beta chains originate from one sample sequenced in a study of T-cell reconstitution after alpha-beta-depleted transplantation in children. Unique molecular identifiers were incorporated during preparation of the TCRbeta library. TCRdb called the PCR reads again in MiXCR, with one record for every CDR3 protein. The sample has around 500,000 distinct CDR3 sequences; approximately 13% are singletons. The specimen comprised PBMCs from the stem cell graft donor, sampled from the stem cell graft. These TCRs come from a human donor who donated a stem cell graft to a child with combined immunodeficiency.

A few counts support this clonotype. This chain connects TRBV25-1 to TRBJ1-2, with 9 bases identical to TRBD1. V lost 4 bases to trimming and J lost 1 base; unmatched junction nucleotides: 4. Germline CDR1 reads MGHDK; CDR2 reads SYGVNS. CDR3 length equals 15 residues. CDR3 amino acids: CASSGQGVYNYGYTF. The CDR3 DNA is TGTGCCAGCAGTGGACAGGGGGTTTATAACTATGGCTACACCTTC.

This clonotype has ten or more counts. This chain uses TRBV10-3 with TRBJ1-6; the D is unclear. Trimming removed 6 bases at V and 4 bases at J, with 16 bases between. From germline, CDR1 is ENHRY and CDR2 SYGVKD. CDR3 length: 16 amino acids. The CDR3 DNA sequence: TGTGCCATCAGCCCGGGTTTAGAAGGATATAATTCACCCCTCCACTTT. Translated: CAISPGLEGYNSPLHF.

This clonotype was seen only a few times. For the CDR3, the DNA is TGTGCCAGCAGCTTACCCGGGACTAGTGGCACCGGGGAGCTGTTTTTT. Translating gives CASSLPGTSGTGELFF. The V and J genes are TRBV7-3 and TRBJ2-2; 8 bases line up with TRBD2. There are 16 residues in the CDR3. Germline V gene sequence: CDR1 SGHTA, CDR2 FQGTGA. V trimming: 2 bases; J trimming: 4 bases; junction bases outside the gene matches: 6.

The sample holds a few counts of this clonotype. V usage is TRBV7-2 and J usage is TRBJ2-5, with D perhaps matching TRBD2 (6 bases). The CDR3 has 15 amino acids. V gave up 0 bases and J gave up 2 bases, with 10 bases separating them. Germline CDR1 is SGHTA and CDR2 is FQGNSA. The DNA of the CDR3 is TGTGCCAGCAGCTTAGCAAGCGGGCAACAAGAGACCCAGTACTTC. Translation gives CASSLASGQQETQYF.

CDR3 sequence (DNA): TGCGCCAGCAGCCCCCGGACTAGCGGGGGGGCCACAGTGACCCAGTACTTC. This encodes CASSPRTSGGATVTQYF. The chain employs TRBV5-1 and TRBJ2-5; TRBD2 matches at 15 bases. The J segment lost 7 bases and the V segment lost 4 bases, leaving 11 bases of the junction unmatched. Germline V gives CDR1 SGHRS, CDR2 YFSETQ. The CDR3 loop spans 17 amino acids.

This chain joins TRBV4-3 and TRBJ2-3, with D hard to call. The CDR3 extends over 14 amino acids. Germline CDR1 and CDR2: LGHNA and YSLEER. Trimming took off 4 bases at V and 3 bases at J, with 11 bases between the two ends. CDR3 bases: TGCGCCAGCAGCCTGGAGCTAGGGACAGATACGCAGTATTTT. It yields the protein CASSLELGTDTQYF.

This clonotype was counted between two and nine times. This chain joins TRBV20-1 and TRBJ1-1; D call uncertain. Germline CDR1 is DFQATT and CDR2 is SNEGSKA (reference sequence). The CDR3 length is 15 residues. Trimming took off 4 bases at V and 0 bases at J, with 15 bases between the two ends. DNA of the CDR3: TGCAGTGCTATAAGTCCGGGCCAGCTGAACACTGAAGCTTTCTTT. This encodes CSAISPGQLNTEAFF.

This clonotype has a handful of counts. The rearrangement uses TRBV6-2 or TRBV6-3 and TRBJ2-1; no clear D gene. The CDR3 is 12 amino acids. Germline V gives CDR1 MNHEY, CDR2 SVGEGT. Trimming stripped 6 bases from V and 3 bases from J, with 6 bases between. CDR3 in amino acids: CASSKIYNEQFF. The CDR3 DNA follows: TGTGCCAGCAGCAAGATCTACAATGAGCAGTTCTTC.

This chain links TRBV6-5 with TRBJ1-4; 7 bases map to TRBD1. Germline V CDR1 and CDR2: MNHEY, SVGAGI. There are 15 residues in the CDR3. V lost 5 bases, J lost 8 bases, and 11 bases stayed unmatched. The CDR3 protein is CASSPRQGLREKLFF. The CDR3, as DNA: TGTGCCAGCAGTCCACGACAGGGACTTCGGGAAAAACTGTTTTTT.

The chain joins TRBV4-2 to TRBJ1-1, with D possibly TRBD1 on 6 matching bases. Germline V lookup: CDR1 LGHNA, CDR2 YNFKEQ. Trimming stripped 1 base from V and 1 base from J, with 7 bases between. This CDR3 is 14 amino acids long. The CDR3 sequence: CASSQARGNTEAFF. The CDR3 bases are TGTGCCAGCAGCCAAGCCAGGGGGAACACTGAAGCTTTCTTT.

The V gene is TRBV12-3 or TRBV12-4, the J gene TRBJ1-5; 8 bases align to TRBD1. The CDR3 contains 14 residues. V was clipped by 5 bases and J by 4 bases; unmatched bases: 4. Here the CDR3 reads CASSPDRANQPQHF. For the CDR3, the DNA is TGTGCCAGCAGTCCGGACAGGGCAAATCAGCCCCAGCATTTT.

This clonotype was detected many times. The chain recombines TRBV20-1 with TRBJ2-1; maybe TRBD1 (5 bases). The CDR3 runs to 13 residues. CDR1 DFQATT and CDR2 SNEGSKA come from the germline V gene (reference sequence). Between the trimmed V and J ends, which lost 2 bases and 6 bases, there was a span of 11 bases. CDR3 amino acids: CSARITGPNEQFF. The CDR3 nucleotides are TGCAGTGCTAGAATAACAGGTCCCAATGAGCAGTTCTTC.

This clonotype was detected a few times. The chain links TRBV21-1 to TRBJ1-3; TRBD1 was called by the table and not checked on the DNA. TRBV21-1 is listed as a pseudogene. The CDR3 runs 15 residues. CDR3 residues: CASRRQGIDENTIYF. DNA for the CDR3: TGTGCCAGCAGACGACAGGGAATAGATGAAAACACCATATATTTT.